This paragraph reports one TCR beta chain. The target antigen is unknown. The CDR3 sequence is 15 residues long. Trimming shortened V by 2 bases and J by 6 bases, and 14 bases separated the two germline ends. This specimen belongs to a study of metastatic and nonmetastatic thyroid tumors. Turning to the study itself: Patients with malignant and benign thyroid disease provided blood and tumor or nodule tissue, whose repertoires were compared. General study findings and limits: Reports indicated that malignant thyroid tumors showed significantly higher TCR beta diversity than benign nodules did, in blood and tumor.

Patients were all untreated before their thyroid surgery. TCRdb called clones again from the PCR reads with MiXCR. The top ten clones hold around 30% of a sample with 25,000 to 35,000 clones, about 30% of them seen once. The sequence derives from a female donor with papillary thyroid cancer or a benign thyroid nodule (not recorded which). Some clones in this sample may be carry-over from other donors' samples. V gene TRBV12-3 or TRBV12-4 combines with J gene TRBJ2-1, with D perhaps matching TRBD2 (5 bases). The sequenced sample was blood. The CDR3 DNA follows: TGTGCCAGCAGTTTAAGTGGGAGTACGGGCAATGAGCAGTTCTTC. Translation gives CASSLSGSTGNEQFF.